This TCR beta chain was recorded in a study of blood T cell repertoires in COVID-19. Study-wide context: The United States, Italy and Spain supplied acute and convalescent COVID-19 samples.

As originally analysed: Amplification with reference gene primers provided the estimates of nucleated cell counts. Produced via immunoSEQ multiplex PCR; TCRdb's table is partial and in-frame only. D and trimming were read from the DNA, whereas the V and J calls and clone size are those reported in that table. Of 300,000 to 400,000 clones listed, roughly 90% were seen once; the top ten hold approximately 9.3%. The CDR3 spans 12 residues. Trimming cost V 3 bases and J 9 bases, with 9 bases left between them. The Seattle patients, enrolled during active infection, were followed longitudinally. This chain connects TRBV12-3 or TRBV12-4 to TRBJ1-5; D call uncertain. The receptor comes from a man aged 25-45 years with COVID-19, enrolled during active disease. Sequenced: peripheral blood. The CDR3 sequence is CASSFPRSPQHF. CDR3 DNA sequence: TGTGCCAGCAGTTTTCCACGGTCGCCCCAGCATTTT.